The 17 T cell receptor beta chains below were found in one sample sequenced in a study of T cell responses to AZD1222 COVID-19 vaccine. Assay: immunoSEQ multiplex PCR; the TCRdb copy retains only in-frame clones and omits some. The repertoire has about 75,000 clones, 87% of them found once; the top ten carry roughly 18%. The sample in question was peripheral blood, obtained 28 days after the second AZD1222 dose. The source is an adult who received the AZD1222 COVID-19 vaccine.

The V gene is TRBV5-1, the J gene TRBJ1-6; no firm D call. V was shortened by 2 bases and J by 7 bases, with 7 bases between the two germline ends. Per germline, CDR1 SGHRS and CDR2 YFSETQ. The CDR3 spans 13 residues. CDR3: CASSLLENSPLHF. CDR3 DNA sequence: TGCGCCAGCAGCTTATTGGAGAATTCACCCCTCCACTTT.

The genes are TRBV19 and TRBJ1-2, with 8 bases identical to TRBD1. Germline values: CDR1 LNHDA, CDR2 SQIVND (reference sequence). J gave up 4 bases and V 5 bases, and 6 bases lay outside the gene matches. The CDR3 extends over 14 amino acids. CDR3 in amino acids: CASSPGGSFYGYTF. CDR3 DNA sequence: TGTGCCAGTAGTCCAGGGGGCAGTTTCTATGGCTACACCTTC. The complete variable domain, with remaining parts taken from reference TRBV19 and TRBJ1-2, reads DGGITQSPKYLFRKEGQNVTLSCEQNLNHDAMYWYRQDPGQGLRLIYYSQIVNDFQKGDIAEGYSVSREKKESFPLTVTSAQKNPTAFYLCASSPGGSFYGYTFGSGTRLTVV.

This clone is a singleton in its sample. This sequence joins TRBV7-2 and TRBJ2-2, with a weak D call TRBD2 (5 bases). This CDR3 spans 15 amino acids. Trimming pared 2 bases from V and 7 bases from J, leaving 14 bases between. The germline V gene has CDR1 SGHTA and CDR2 FQGNSA. The CDR3 reads CASSLRMWGVGELFF. The CDR3 bases are TGTGCCAGCAGCTTAAGGATGTGGGGAGTCGGGGAGCTGTTTTTT. Supplemented by reference TRBV7-2 and TRBJ2-2, the full variable domain reads GAGVSQSPSNKVTEKGKDVELRCDPISGHTALYWYRQSLGQGLEFLIYFQGNSAPDKSGLPSDRFSAERTGGSVSTLTIQRTQQEDSAVYLCASSLRMWGVGELFFGEGSRLTVL.

This clone was seen only once. The gene calls are TRBV5-1 and TRBJ1-4; 7 bases line up with TRBD1. The CDR3 covers 14 residues. CDR1 SGHRS and CDR2 YFSETQ come from the germline V gene. V lost 1 base and J lost 5; bases outside the gene matches: 2. The chain's CDR3 is CASSLSGGNEKLFF. Written as DNA, the CDR3 is TGCGCCAGCAGCTTGTCAGGGGGAAATGAAAAACTGTTTTTT.

The chain has TRBV4-3 and TRBJ2-7; TRBD1 matches at 7 bases. V gave up 0 bases and J gave up 0 bases; unmatched junction bases: 17. This CDR3 region has 20 residues. The germline gives CDR1 LGHNA, CDR2 YSLEER. The CDR3 protein is CASSQDLRPPGQLSSYEQYF. CDR3 coding DNA: TGCGCCAGCAGCCAAGATCTCAGACCACCGGGACAGCTTTCCTCCTACGAGCAGTACTTC.

The chain links TRBV29-1 to TRBJ1-1; D possibly corresponds to TRBD1 (5 bases). The CDR3 is 12 amino acids. Looked up from germline, CDR1 is SQVTM and CDR2 is ANQGSEA. The V end lost 7 bases, the J end lost 1 base, and 10 bases lay between the germline ends. The CDR3 loop reads CSAAGQNTEAFF. CDR3 nucleotide sequence: TGCAGCGCTGCTGGACAGAACACTGAAGCTTTCTTT.

The gene calls are TRBV30 and TRBJ2-5; D gene uncertain. Trimming stripped 0 bases from V and 5 bases from J, with 7 bases between. From germline, CDR1 is GTSNPN and CDR2 SVGIG (reference sequence). CDR3 size: 12 residues. The DNA of the CDR3 is TGTGCCTGGAGTGTACACGGGGAGACCCAGTACTTC. Its protein is CAWSVHGETQYF.

The chain has TRBV7-2 and TRBJ1-2, with D possibly TRBD1 on 5 matching bases. There are 13 residues in the CDR3. Trimming took 1 base from V and 5 from J, leaving 8 bases between them. CDR1 is SGHTA and CDR2 is FQGNSA in the germline V gene. The DNA of the CDR3 is TGTGCCAGCAGCTTAGGCAGACAGTATGGCTACACCTTC. It is translated as CASSLGRQYGYTF.

This clone showed up just once. The gene calls are TRBV6-1 and TRBJ1-1, with unresolved D. The CDR3 sequence is 16 residues long. V gave up 2 bases and J gave up 7 bases, with 20 bases separating them. Germline CDR1 MNHNS, CDR2 SASEGT. CDR3 sequence: CASSERKASPGGEAFF. As DNA, the CDR3 is TGTGCCAGCAGTGAAAGAAAGGCCAGCCCCGGCGGTGAAGCTTTCTTT.

The rearrangement joins TRBV12-5 to TRBJ1-5; no reliable D call. Trimming took 2 bases from V and 9 from J, leaving 8 bases between them. Germline assignment: CDR1 LGHNT and CDR2 FRNRAP. The CDR3 is made up of 12 amino acids. The CDR3, as DNA: TGTGCTAGTGGTTTGTGTAGTCGGCCCCAGCATTTT. Protein: CASGLCSRPQHF.

The chain links TRBV27 to TRBJ1-3; D not resolved. The CDR3 covers 15 residues. Looked up from germline, CDR1 is MNHEY and CDR2 is SMNVEV (reference sequence). V lost 2 bases, J lost 5 bases, and 13 bases lay in between. CDR3 coding DNA: TGTGCCAGCAGTTTAAATCAGTATACTCGAAACACCATATATTTT. Amino acids: CASSLNQYTRNTIYF.

The J gene is TRBJ1-6, the V gene TRBV14; D remains unclear. Germline V gene data show CDR1 as SGHDN and CDR2 as FVKESK. This CDR3 comprises 14 residues. The V end lost 1 base, the J end lost 7 bases, and 8 bases lay between the germline ends. The CDR3 protein is CASSQGTVNSPLHF. Here the CDR3 DNA reads TGTGCCAGCAGCCAAGGGACGGTGAATTCACCCCTCCACTTT.

The V and J genes are TRBV4-2 and TRBJ2-7, with 7 bases that match TRBD2. Germline V gene data show CDR1 as LGHNA and CDR2 as YNFKEQ. The CDR3 length is 14 residues. With 4 bases clipped from V and 1 base from J, the junction kept 4 bases outside the gene matches. The CDR3 protein is CASSPPGGSYEQYF. The DNA for the CDR3 is TGTGCCAGCAGCCCCCCGGGGGGTTCCTACGAGCAGTACTTC.

The chain has TRBV12-3 or TRBV12-4 and TRBJ1-4; no definite D call. The CDR3 covers 13 residues. The V gene lost 5 bases and the J gene lost 7 bases, with 11 bases spanning the gap. The CDR3 spells CASSPALGEKLFF. The CDR3 DNA reads as TGTGCCAGCAGTCCCGCCCTTGGTGAAAAACTGTTTTTT.

The chain carries TRBV30 and TRBJ1-6, with D unresolved. V lost 0 bases, J lost 7 bases, and 10 bases lay in between. The CDR3 length is 14 residues. Germline V gives CDR1 GTSNPN, CDR2 SVGIG (reference sequence). CDR3 residues: CAWSVERKNSPLHF. The CDR3 coding sequence is TGTGCCTGGAGTGTGGAACGTAAGAATTCACCCCTCCACTTT.

V gene TRBV20-1 combines with J gene TRBJ1-1, with 10 bases that match TRBD1. Germline values: CDR1 DFQATT, CDR2 SNEGSKA (reference sequence). The CDR3 loop spans 11 amino acids. With V trimmed by 5 bases and J by 9 bases, 3 bases remained unmatched. The CDR3 sequence is CSASGQGKAFF. CDR3 nucleotides: TGCAGTGCTTCGGGACAGGGGAAAGCTTTCTTT.

The rearrangement uses TRBV4-1 and TRBJ1-2, with D unresolved. Trimming took off 3 bases at V and 7 bases at J, with 15 bases between the two ends. This CDR3 contains 14 residues. Germline CDR1 reads MGHRA; CDR2 reads YSYEKL. CDR3 protein: CASSHAHAPGGYTF. The CDR3 DNA follows: TGCGCCAGCAGCCATGCTCATGCGCCGGGTGGCTACACCTTC.